The source of this T cell receptor (beta chain) is a study of vaccination effects on CD4 cells after COVID-19. Some clones are missing from TCRdb's copy, which holds only in-frame ones; the method was immunoSEQ multiplex PCR. The sample has 77,000 or so clones; 60% to 85% are singletons. Whole-study findings and limits: Substantial clonal contraction characterized both infection- and vaccine-induced clones late after vaccination. Recruitment yielded few convalescent patients, and the study had no early post-infection timepoints.

With regard to this clone: Its antigen remains unidentified.

The CDR3 consists of 13 residues. V lost 4 bases and J 4 bases, leaving 10 bases between the germline ends. Germline V gene data show CDR1 as MNHEY and CDR2 as SMNVEV (reference sequence). In the ViraFEST assay, antigen-specific CD4+ clonotypes were identified by expansion after peptide-pool stimulation. Once cultured for approximately ten days, the cells underwent separation to obtain CD4+ T cells. Negative nucleocapsid antibody tests before and after vaccination confirmed no previous SARS-CoV-2 infection. This clonotype was obtained from a human donor who received a COVID-19 vaccine. This chain uses TRBV27 with TRBJ1-1; perhaps TRBD1 as D (6 bases). The input for sequencing was CD4+ T cells from PBMCs cultured with SARS-CoV-2 spike peptides, taken before COVID-19 vaccination. CDR3 amino acids: CASSWRGGTEAFF. The CDR3 DNA is TGTGCCAGCAGTTGGAGAGGGGGCACTGAAGCTTTCTTT.